These T cell receptor beta chains were read from a single sample in a study of blood T cells in healthy people across ages. TCRdb independently ran MiXCR on the 5' RACE reads; one entry per CDR3 protein. The profile shows roughly 2 million distinct CDR3 sequences, about 49% of them singletons. Sequences were obtained from blood. The receptor source for this set is a woman aged 40 to 55 in good health. The CDR3 runs from the conserved cysteine through the conserved F or W. Fields, in order: D gene, clone size, J gene, V gene, CDR3 protein, CDR3 DNA. A D gene is named only where the DNA matches it firmly. Clone size, where shown, is once, few, many, or a class for clones that have expanded.

>TRBD1|-|TRBJ2-5|TRBV7-2
CASSTRLGQGQETQYF
TGTGCCAGCAGCACTAGGCTGGGACAGGGACAAGAGACCCAGTACTTC
>-|few|TRBJ1-2|TRBV7-2
CASSLALLGVTDGYTF
TGTGCCAGCAGCTTAGCGCTCTTGGGGGTTACGGATGGCTACACCTTC
>TRBD1|-|TRBJ1-6|TRBV4-3
CASSQVHRGYNSPLHF
TGCGCCAGCAGCCAAGTTCACAGGGGGTATAATTCACCCCTCCACTTT
>TRBD1|-|TRBJ2-1|TRBV5-5
CASSPAPAGTGGRNEQFF
TGTGCCAGCAGCCCAGCCCCCGCCGGGACAGGGGGCAGGAATGAGCAGTTCTTC
>-|-|TRBJ1-2|TRBV20-1
CSAPWGPGNLYTF
TGCAGTGCCCCTTGGGGCCCCGGGAACCTCTACACCTTC
>-|-|TRBJ2-6|TRBV7-6
CASSSFGATGANVLTF
TGTGCCAGCAGCTCCTTTGGGGCAACCGGGGCCAACGTCCTGACTTTC
>-|-|TRBJ2-2|TRBV6-2/TRBV6-3
CASSDPFAAGELFF
TGTGCCAGCAGTGACCCCTTTGCAGCCGGGGAGCTGTTTTTT
>-|few|TRBJ2-1|TRBV7-7
CASSVGRWANNEQFF
TGTGCTAGCAGCGTGGGCCGATGGGCCAACAATGAGCAGTTCTTC
>TRBD1|-|TRBJ1-5|TRBV5-6
CASSRGTASNQPQHF
TGTGCCAGCAGCCGGGGGACAGCTAGCAATCAGCCCCAGCATTTT
>-|-|TRBJ2-3|TRBV7-2
CASSRWPGQRASTDTQYF
TGTGCCAGCAGCCGGTGGCCAGGGCAGCGCGCTAGCACAGATACGCAGTATTTT
>-|few|TRBJ2-3|TRBV2
CASSFPRETDTQYF
TGTGCCAGCAGTTTTCCTAGGGAGACAGATACGCAGTATTTT
>-|-|TRBJ2-5|TRBV7-9
CASFERAGGSQETQYF
TGTGCCAGCTTCGAGAGGGCAGGGGGGAGCCAAGAGACCCAGTACTTC
>TRBD1|-|TRBJ1-1|TRBV7-9
CASRFPGTGSKAFF
TGTGCCAGCAGATTCCCCGGGACAGGCTCTAAAGCTTTCTTT
>-|-|TRBJ2-3|TRBV7-2
CASSRGLMDTQYF
TGTGCCAGCAGCCGAGGCTTGATGGATACGCAGTATTTT
>-|many|TRBJ2-4|TRBV29-1
CSVGVSGGLAKNIQYF
TGCAGCGTTGGCGTGTCAGGGGGGTTAGCCAAAAACATTCAGTACTTC
>-|few|TRBJ1-1|TRBV28
CASRPVVTSTEAFF
TGTGCCAGCAGGCCCGTGGTCACGAGCACTGAAGCTTTCTTT
>-|-|TRBJ2-3|TRBV15
CATSRRSEDTQYF
TGTGCCACCAGCAGACGGTCCGAGGATACGCAGTATTTT
>-|-|TRBJ2-1|TRBV27
CASSFAQGYNEQFF
TGTGCCAGCAGTTTCGCACAGGGCTACAATGAGCAGTTCTTC
>-|-|TRBJ2-7|TRBV10-3
CAIRKDSYEQYF
TGTGCCATCAGGAAGGACAGCTACGAGCAGTACTTC
>-|-|TRBJ2-2|TRBV5-1
CASSSQAGELFF
TGCGCCAGCAGCTCACAGGCCGGGGAGCTGTTTTTT
>TRBD1|many|TRBJ1-2|TRBV7-2
CASSLGTGNYGYTF
TGTGCCAGCAGCTTAGGGACAGGGAACTATGGCTACACCTTC
>-|-|TRBJ1-1|TRBV7-8
CASSPQGPMNTEAFF
TGTGCCAGCAGCCCTCAGGGACCGATGAACACTGAAGCTTTCTTT
>-|few|TRBJ2-4|TRBV10-3
CAISEGGGGGDIQYF
TGTGCCATCAGCGAGGGAGGGGGGGGCGGAGACATTCAGTACTTC